This TCR beta chain stems from a study of blood T cell repertoires in COVID-19. Looking at the study overall: COVID-19 samples from acute and convalescent phases originated in the United States, Italy and Spain. Sources were T cells, B-cell-depleted T cells, or PBMCs; the material itself was cDNA or gDNA.

As originally analysed: Amplification of reference gene primers was used by the study to estimate nucleated cell counts. Method: immunoSEQ multiplex PCR; TCRdb's copy keeps in-frame clones and lacks some. V and J calls and clone size are given by that table; D and trimming were obtained from the DNA. This sample carries about 310,000 clones, around 84% of them seen once, and the ten largest clones take over 1%. Sequences were obtained from peripheral blood. The sequence derives from a man in his 70s with acute or convalescent COVID-19.

The DNA of the CDR3 is TGTGCCACCAGGGGCATAGCGGAGGCGTCAGATACGCAGTATTTT. Protein: CATRGIAEASDTQYF. V and J are TRBV15 and TRBJ2-3; the D gene is possibly TRBD2 (6 bases). CDR3 length equals 15 residues. V was cut by 6 bases and J by 4 bases, with 17 bases left in between. The germline V gene has CDR1 LNHNV and CDR2 YYDKDF (reference sequence).